Sequencing of this T cell receptor beta chain was carried out in a study of T cells in localized non-small cell lung cancer. V lost 7 bases, J lost 6 bases, and 13 bases lay in between. This CDR3 region has 14 residues. Germline V gene sequence: CDR1 LNHDA, CDR2 SQIVND (reference sequence). Assay: immunoSEQ multiplex PCR; the TCRdb copy retains only in-frame clones and omits some. The sample includes about 52,000 clones, around 87% of them seen just once. This clone was detected once. This rearrangement joins TRBV19 to TRBJ1-6; D ambiguous. The sample in question was PBMCs, obtained before any cancer treatment. The source is a female donor with stage II lung adenocarcinoma. CDR3 sequence reads: CASNEGWGNSPLHF. CDR3 sequence (DNA): TGTGCCAGTAACGAGGGATGGGGTAATTCACCCCTCCACTTT.